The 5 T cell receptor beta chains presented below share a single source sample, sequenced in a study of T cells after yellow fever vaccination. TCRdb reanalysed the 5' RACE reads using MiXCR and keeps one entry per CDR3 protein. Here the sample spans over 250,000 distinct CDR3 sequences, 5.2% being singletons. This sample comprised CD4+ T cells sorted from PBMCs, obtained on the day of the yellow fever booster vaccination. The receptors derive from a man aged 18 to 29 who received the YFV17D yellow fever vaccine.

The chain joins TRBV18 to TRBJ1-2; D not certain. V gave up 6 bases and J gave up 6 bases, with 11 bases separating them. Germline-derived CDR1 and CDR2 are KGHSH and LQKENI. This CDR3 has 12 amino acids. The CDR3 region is CASSHSSNGYTF. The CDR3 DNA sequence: TGTGCCAGCTCTCACTCTTCGAATGGCTACACCTTC.

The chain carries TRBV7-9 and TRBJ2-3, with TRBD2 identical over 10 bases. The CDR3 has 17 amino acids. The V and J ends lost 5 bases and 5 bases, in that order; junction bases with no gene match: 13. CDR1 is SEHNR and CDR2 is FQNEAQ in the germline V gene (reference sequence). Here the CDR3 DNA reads TGTGCCAGCAGCCCGGCGACTAGCGGGCAAATGGGAGATACGCAGTATTTT. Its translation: CASSPATSGQMGDTQYF.

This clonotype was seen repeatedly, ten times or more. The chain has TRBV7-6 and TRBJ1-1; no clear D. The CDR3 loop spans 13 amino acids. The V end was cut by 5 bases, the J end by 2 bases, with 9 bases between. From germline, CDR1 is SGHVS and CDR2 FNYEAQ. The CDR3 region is CASSQTPNTEAFF. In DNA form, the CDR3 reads TGTGCCAGCAGCCAAACTCCCAACACTGAAGCTTTCTTT. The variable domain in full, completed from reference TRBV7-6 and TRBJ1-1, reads GAGVSQSPRYKVTKRGQDVALRCDPISGHVSLYWYRQALGQGPEFLTYFNYEAQQDKSGLPNDRFSAERPEGSISTLTIQRTEQRDSAMYRCASSQTPNTEAFFGQGTRLTVV.

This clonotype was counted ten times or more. CDR3 residues: CASSRVSSLETQYF. The CDR3 DNA sequence: TGTGCCAGCAGCCGGGTCTCCTCTTTAGAGACCCAGTACTTC. This rearrangement joins TRBV7-2 to TRBJ2-5; D gene uncertain. Trimming left V 5 bases short and J 4 bases short, with 14 bases between. The CDR3 has 14 amino acids. Looked up from germline, CDR1 is SGHTA and CDR2 is FQGNSA. The variable domain in full, completed from reference TRBV7-2 and TRBJ2-5, reads GAGVSQSPSNKVTEKGKDVELRCDPISGHTALYWYRQSLGQGLEFLIYFQGNSAPDKSGLPSDRFSAERTGGSVSTLTIQRTQQEDSAVYLCASSRVSSLETQYFGPGTRLLVL.

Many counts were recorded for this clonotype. The CDR3 protein is CASNFRLNRHDQPQHF. In nucleotides, the CDR3 is TGTGCCAGTAATTTTCGGCTAAACAGGCACGATCAGCCCCAGCATTTT. This rearrangement joins TRBV6-2 or TRBV6-3 to TRBJ1-5; D perhaps matches TRBD1 (5 bases). V was clipped by 9 bases and J by 5 bases, with 23 bases between them. This CDR3 is built from 16 residues. Germline V CDR1 and CDR2: MNHEY, SVGEGT.